This T cell receptor (beta chain) was identified during a study of blood T cells in healthy people across ages. Study-wide results and caveats: Aged donors had fewer naive CD4+ cells and lower diversity than long-lived donors.

Drawing of peripheral blood yielded about 10 milliliters from each donor. A second about 7 to 11 cycle PCR used barcoded and J-beta primers. TCRdb independently ran MiXCR on the 5' RACE reads; one entry per CDR3 protein. The data show roughly 700,000 distinct CDR3 sequences, around 48% seen once. Worth noting for this clonotype: As yet, its antigen is unknown.

V lost 0 bases and J lost 7, with 12 bases in between. This CDR3 comprises 14 residues. CDR1 KGHSH and CDR2 LQKENI come from the germline V gene. This rearrangement joins TRBV18 to TRBJ1-2, with unresolved D. The receptor comes from a woman aged 55-69 years in good health. Sequencing used blood. DNA of the CDR3: TGTGCCAGCTCACCACCCGCCCAGGAGGGTGGCTACACCTTC. Residues: CASSPPAQEGGYTF.